Sequencing of this T cell receptor (beta chain) was carried out in a study of control samples from healthy donors and cancer patients. Sequenced by immunoSEQ multiplex PCR; TCRdb stores in-frame clones only, minus some. Of tens of thousands of clones listed, roughly 80% are singletons. Germline V gene lookup returns CDR1 MGHRA and CDR2 YSYEKL. The V gene end was trimmed by 3 bases and the J gene end by 7 bases; junction bases not matched to a gene: 14. There are 17 residues in the CDR3. This clone occurred a few times. The chain joins TRBV4-1 to TRBJ2-4; 8 nucleotides match TRBD2. This TCR came from a man between 50 and 59 years old in good health. The source material was blood. The CDR3 protein is CASSHPTRTRLANIQYF. The CDR3, as DNA: TGCGCCAGCAGCCATCCAACCCGAACACGACTAGCGAACATTCAGTACTTC.